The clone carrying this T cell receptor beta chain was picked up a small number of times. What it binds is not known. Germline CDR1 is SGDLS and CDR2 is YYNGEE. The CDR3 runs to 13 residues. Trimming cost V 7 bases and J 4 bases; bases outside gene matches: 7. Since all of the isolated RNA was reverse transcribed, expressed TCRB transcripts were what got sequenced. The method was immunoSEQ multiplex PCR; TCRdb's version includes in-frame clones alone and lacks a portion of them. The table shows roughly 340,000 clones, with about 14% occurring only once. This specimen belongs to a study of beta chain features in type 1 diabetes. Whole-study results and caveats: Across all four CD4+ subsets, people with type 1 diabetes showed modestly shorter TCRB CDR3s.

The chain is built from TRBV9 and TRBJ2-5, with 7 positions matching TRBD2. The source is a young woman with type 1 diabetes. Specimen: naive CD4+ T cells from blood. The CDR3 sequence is CASGLSSGETQYF. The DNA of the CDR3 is TGTGCCAGCGGCCTGTCTAGCGGAGAGACCCAGTACTTC.